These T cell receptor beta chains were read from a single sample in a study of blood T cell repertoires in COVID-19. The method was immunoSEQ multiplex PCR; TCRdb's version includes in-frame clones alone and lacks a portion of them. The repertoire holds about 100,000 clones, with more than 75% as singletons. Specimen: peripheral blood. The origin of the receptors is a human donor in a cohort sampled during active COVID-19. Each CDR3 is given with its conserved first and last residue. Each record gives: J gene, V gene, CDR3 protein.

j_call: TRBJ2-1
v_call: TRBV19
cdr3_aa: CASRTTGTTYNEQFF

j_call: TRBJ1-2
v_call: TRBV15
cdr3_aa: CATSRGQGYGYTF

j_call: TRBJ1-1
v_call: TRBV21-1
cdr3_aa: CASSKALRGEAFF

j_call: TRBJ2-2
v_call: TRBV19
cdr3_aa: CASIRTGNTGELFF

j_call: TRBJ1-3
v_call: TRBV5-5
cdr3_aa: CASSFSPNTIYF

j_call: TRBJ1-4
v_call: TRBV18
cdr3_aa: CASSTNRGSLEKLFF

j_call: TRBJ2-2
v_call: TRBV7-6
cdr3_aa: CASSLAGTSPGELFF

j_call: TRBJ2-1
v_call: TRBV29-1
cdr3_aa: CSVERGSGGNEQFF

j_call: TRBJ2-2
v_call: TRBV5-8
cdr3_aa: CASSLGVLTGELFF

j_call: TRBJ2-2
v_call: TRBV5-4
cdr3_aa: CASSLAGVNTGELFF

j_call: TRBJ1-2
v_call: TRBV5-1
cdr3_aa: CASSLWGPTDGYTF

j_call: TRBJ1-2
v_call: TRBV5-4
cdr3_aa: CASSSPTGAGGYTF

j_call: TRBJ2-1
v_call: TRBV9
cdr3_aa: CASSVWVGGDYNEQFF

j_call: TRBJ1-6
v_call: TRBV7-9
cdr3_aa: CASSVTGLFDSPLHF

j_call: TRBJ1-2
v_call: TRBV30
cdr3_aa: CAWRTGTNYGYTF

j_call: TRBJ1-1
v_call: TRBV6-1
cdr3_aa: CASSEARVSGNTEAFF

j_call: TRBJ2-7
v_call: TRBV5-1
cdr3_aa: CASSLGGNSYEQYF

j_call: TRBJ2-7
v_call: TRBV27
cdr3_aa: CASSAPGVLAYEQYF

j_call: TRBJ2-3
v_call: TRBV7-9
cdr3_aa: CASSLSLAGDTDTQYF

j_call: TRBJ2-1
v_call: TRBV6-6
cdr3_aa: CASSPTENISNEQFF

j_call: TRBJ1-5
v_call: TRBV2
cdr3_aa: CASTFNRVGQPQHF

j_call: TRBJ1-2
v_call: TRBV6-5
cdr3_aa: CASSQGSLANYGYTF

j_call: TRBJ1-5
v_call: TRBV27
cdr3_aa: CASSFTGSNQPQHF

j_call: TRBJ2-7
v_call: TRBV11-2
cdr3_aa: CASSWDYQIGEQYF

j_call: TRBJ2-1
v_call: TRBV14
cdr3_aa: CASSQMGGTYNEQFF

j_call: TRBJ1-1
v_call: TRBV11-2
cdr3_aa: CASSFTQGVKTEAFF

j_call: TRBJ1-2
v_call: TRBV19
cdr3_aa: CASSISGGLYGYTF

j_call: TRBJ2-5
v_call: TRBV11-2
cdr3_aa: CASSLGDRGYARTQYF

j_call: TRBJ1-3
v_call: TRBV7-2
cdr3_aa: CASSLVGTGALGGTIYF